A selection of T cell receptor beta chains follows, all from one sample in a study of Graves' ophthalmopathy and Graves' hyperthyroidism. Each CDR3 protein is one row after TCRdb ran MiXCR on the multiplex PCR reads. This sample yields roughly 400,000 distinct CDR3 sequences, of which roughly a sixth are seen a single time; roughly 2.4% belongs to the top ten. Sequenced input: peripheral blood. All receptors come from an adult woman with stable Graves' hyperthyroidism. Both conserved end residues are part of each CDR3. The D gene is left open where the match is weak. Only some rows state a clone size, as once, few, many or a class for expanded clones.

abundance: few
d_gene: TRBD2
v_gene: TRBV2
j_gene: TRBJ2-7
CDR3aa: CASRAGAYEQCF
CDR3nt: TGTGCCAGCAGAGCGGGGGCTTACGAGCAGTGCTTC

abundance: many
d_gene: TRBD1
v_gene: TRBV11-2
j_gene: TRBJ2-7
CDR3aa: CASSQWTGEYEQYF
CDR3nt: TGTGCCAGCAGCCAATGGACAGGGGAATACGAGCAGTACTTC

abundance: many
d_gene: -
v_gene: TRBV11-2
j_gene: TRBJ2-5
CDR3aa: CASSPRLSQETQYF
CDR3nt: TGTGCCAGCAGCCCCCGACTATCTCAAGAGACCCAGTACTTC

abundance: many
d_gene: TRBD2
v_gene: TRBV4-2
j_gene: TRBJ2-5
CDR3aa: CASSKSSGMGETQYF
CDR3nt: TGTGCCAGCAGCAAAAGTAGCGGGATGGGGGAGACCCAGTACTTC

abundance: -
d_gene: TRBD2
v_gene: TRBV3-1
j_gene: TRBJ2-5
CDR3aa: CASSETSGRSQETQYF
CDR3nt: TGTGCCAGCAGCGAGACTAGCGGGAGGAGCCAAGAGACCCAGTACTTC

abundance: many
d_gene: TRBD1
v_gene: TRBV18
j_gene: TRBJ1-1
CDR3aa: CASSASGTVNTEAFF
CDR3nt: TGTGCCAGCTCAGCCTCCGGGACAGTGAACACTGAAGCTTTCTTT

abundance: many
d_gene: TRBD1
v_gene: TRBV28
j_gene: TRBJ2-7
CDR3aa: CASSRPRSRDRAYEQYF
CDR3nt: TGTGCCAGCAGCCGACCCCGTTCCCGGGACAGAGCCTACGAGCAGTACTTC

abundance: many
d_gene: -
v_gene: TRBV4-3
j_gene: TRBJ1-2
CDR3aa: CASSPVGRTNYGYTF
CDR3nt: TGCGCCAGCAGCCCGGTGGGTCGGACGAACTATGGCTACACCTTC

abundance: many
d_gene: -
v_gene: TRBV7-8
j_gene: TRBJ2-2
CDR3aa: CASSLSDPGLRPGELFF
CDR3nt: TGTGCCAGCAGCTTATCGGACCCCGGTTTGCGACCCGGGGAGCTGTTTTTT

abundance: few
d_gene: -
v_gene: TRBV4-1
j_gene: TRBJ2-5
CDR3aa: CASSQAHSQETQYF
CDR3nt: TGCGCCAGCAGCCAAGCGCACAGCCAAGAGACCCAGTACTTC

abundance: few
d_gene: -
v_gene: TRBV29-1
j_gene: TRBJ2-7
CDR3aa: CSVVGFGQGRTYEQYF
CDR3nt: TGCAGCGTTGTAGGTTTCGGGCAGGGGCGTACCTACGAGCAGTACTTC

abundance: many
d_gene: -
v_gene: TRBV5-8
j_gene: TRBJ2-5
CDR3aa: CASSSTQVETQYF
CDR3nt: TGTGCCAGCAGCTCGACCCAAGTTGAGACCCAGTACTTC

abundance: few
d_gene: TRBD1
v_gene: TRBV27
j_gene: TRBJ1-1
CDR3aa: CASSSRQGTLGYTEAFF
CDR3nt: TGTGCCAGCAGTTCAAGACAGGGGACGCTCGGGTACACTGAAGCTTTCTTT

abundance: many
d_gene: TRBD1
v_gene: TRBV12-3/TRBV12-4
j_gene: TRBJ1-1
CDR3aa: CASRDPGQVEAFF
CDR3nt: TGTGCCAGCAGGGACCCGGGACAGGTTGAAGCTTTCTTT

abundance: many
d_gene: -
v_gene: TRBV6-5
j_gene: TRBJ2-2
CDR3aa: CASSTPSDVVGELFF
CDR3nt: TGTGCCAGCAGTACCCCATCCGACGTGGTTGGGGAGCTGTTTTTT

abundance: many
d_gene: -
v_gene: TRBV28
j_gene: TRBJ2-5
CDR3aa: CASTPGWGQETQYF
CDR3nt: TGTGCCAGCACCCCAGGATGGGGCCAAGAGACCCAGTACTTC

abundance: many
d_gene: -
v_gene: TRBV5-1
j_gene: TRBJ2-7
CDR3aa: CASSLQASYEQYF
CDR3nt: TGCGCCAGCAGCTTGCAGGCCTCCTACGAGCAGTACTTC

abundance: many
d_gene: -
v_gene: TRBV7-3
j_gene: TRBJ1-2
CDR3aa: CASSSTTQGDFNYGYTF
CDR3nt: TGTGCCAGCAGCTCCACTACTCAGGGAGACTTTAACTATGGCTACACCTTC

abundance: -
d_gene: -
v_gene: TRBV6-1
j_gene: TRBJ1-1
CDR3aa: CASSERGLTESFF
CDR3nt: TGTGCCAGCAGTGAAAGGGGCCTGACTGAATCTTTCTTT

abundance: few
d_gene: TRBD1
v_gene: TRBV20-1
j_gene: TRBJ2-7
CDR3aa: CSAARDRARGEQYF
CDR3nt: TGCAGTGCAGCCCGGGACAGGGCTAGGGGCGAGCAGTACTTC

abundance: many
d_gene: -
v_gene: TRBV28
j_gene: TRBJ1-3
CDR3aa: CASSLWDSSSGNTIYF
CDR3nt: TGTGCCAGCAGTTTATGGGACTCAAGCTCTGGAAACACCATATATTTT

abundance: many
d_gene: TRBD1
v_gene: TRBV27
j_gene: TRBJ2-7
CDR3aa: CATGPGGPYEQYF
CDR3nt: TGTGCCACCGGACCAGGGGGTCCCTACGAGCAGTACTTC

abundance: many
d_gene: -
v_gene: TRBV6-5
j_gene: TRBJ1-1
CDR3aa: CASSYKLDEGAEAFF
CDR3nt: TGTGCCAGCAGTTACAAACTGGACGAGGGCGCTGAAGCTTTCTTT

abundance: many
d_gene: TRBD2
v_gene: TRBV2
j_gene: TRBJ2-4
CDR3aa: CASSSGSVAKNIQYF
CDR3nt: TGTGCCAGCAGTAGCGGGAGTGTGGCCAAAAACATTCAGTACTTC

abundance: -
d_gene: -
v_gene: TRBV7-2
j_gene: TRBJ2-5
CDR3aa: CASSLEGWTQYF
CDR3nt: TGTGCCAGCAGCTTAGAGGGCTGGACCCAGTACTTC

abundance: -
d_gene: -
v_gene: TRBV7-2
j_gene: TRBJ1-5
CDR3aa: CASSSTQGGGNQPQHF
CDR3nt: TGTGCCAGCAGCTCGACTCAGGGAGGAGGCAATCAGCCCCAGCATTTT

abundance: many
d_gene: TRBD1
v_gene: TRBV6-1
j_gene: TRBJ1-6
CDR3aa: CASSRLDRGDVPLHF
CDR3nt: TGTGCCAGCAGTCGCCTGGACAGGGGGGATGTGCCCCTCCACTTT

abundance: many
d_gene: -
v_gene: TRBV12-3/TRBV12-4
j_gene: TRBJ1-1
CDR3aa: CASSWYRVNTEAFF
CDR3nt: TGTGCCAGCAGTTGGTACAGGGTAAACACTGAAGCTTTCTTT

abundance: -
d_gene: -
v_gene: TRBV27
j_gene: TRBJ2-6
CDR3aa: CASSLSGLRLEFSSGANVLTF
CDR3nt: TGTGCCAGCAGTTTATCGGGCCTTAGGTTGGAGTTTAGCTCTGGGGCCAACGTCCTGACTTTC

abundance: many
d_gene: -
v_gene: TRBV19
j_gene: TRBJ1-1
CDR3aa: CASIEFSEAFF
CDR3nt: TGTGCCAGTATAGAATTCAGTGAAGCTTTCTTT

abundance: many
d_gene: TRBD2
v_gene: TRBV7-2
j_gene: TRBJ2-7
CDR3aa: CASSSGLVTHEQYF
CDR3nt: TGTGCCAGCAGTTCGGGACTAGTGACGCACGAGCAGTACTTC

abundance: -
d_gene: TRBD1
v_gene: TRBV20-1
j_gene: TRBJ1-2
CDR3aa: CSARDPGGYGYTF
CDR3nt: TGCAGTGCTAGAGATCCAGGGGGCTATGGCTACACCTTC

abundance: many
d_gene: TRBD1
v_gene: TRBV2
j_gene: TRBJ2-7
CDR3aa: CASSDRLLRDRGYEQYF
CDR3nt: TGTGCCAGCAGTGATCGGCTTTTGCGGGACAGGGGTTACGAGCAGTACTTC

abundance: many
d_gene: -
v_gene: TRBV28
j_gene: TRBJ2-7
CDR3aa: CASRDSNAYEQYF
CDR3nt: TGTGCCAGCAGGGACAGTAATGCCTACGAGCAGTACTTC

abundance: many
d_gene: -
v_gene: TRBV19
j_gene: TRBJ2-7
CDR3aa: CASSTQNYPGYEQYF
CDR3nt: TGTGCCAGTAGTACACAAAACTACCCGGGCTACGAGCAGTACTTC

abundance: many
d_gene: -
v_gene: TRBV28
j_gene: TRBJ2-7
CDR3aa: CASSFSGTSSYEQYF
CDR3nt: TGTGCCAGCAGTTTCAGCGGAACCTCGTCGTACGAGCAGTACTTC